The present T cell receptor beta chain was sequenced within a study of CD4 T cells in relation to SARS-CoV-2 and coronaviruses. Overall study results and limits: Compared with monoreactive clones, crossreactive clones showed significantly weaker SARS-CoV-2 expansion.

TCRdb's copy holds only in-frame clones and misses some; the assay was immunoSEQ multiplex PCR. In the table there are approximately 25,000 clones, more than 60% of which are singletons. As regards this clone: Its antigen is still unknown.

CD4+ T cells from unexposed donors were obtained before the COVID-19 pandemic (2011-2018). The cells were cultured for about 10 days before CD4+ T cells were isolated. As cell numbers allowed, unexposed-donor CD4+ T cells faced SARS-CoV-2 S/N and four cold-coronavirus spikes. From germline, CDR1 is SNHLY and CDR2 FYNNEI. Deletions cut 3 bases from V and 3 bases from J, with 6 bases between. The CDR3 totals 12 residues. The sequenced material came from CD4+ T cells from PBMCs, cultured in vitro. This sequence joins TRBV2 and TRBJ2-7, with D uncertain. The source is a human donor in good health. This CDR3 reads CASSDGFYEQYF. The CDR3 DNA sequence: TGTGCCAGCAGTGATGGCTTCTACGAGCAGTACTTC.